The clone carrying this T cell receptor (beta chain) has only a few counts. The data stem from a study of control samples from healthy donors and cancer patients. The V end lost 0 bases, the J end lost 5 bases, and 14 bases lay between the germline ends. Germline V CDR1 and CDR2: SGHRS, YFSETQ. The CDR3 length is 15 residues. Sequencing was performed with immunoSEQ multiplex PCR; in TCRdb, only in-frame clones are kept and a portion is missing. Found here are about 80,000 clones, roughly nine tenths of them singletons; the top ten hold around 5.4%. The chain combines TRBV5-1 with TRBJ1-1; D not resolved. Sequencing was performed on blood. This TCR derives from a man in his fifties in good health. The CDR3 DNA reads TGCGCCAGCAGCTTGGCCCCGACGGTGGGGACTGAAGCTTTCTTT. It codes for CASSLAPTVGTEAFF. The full variable domain, completed using reference TRBV5-1 and TRBJ1-1, is KAGVTQTPRYLIKTRGQQVTLSCSPISGHRSVSWYQQTPGQGLQFLFEYFSETQRNKGNFPGRFSGRQFSNSRSEMNVSTLELGDSALYLCASSLAPTVGTEAFFGQGTRLTVV.